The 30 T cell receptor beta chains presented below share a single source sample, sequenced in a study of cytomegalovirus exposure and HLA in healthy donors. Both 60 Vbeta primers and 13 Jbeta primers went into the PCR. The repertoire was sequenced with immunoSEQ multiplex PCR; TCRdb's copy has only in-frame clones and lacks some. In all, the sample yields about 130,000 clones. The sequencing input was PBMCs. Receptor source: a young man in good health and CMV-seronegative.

The CDR3 DNA reads TGTGCCAGCAGGTATCCTGGGGCCTATGAGCAGTTCTTC. Residues: CASRYPGAYEQFF. V is TRBV14 and J is TRBJ2-1; D is possibly TRBD1 (5 bases). CDR1 is SGHDN, CDR2 FVKESK, per germline. V lost 6 bases, J lost 8 bases, and 14 bases lay in between. The CDR3 has 13 residues.

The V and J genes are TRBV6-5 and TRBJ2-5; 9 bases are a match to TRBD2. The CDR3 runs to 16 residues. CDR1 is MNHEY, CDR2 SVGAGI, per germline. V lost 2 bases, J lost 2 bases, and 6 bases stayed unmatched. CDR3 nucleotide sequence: TGTGCCAGCAGTTACGACGGGACTAGCCGTCAAGAGACCCAGTACTTC. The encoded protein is CASSYDGTSRQETQYF.

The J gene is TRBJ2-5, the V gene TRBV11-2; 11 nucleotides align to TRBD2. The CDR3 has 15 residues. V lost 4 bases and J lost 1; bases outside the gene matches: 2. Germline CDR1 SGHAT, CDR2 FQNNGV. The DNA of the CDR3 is TGTGCCAGCAGCTCGGGACTAGCGGTCCAAGAGACCCAGTACTTC. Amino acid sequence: CASSSGLAVQETQYF. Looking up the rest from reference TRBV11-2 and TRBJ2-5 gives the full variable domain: EAGVAQSPRYKIIEKRQSVAFWCNPISGHATLYWYQQILGQGPKLLIQFQNNGVVDDSQLPKDRFSAERLKGVDSTLKIQPAKLEDSAVYLCASSSGLAVQETQYFGPGTRLLVL.

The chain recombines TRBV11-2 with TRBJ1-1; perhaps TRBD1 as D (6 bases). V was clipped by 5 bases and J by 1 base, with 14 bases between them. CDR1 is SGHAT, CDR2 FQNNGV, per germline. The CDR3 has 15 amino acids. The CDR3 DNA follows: TGTGCCAGCAGCCTAGGGACATACCAGAACACTGAAGCTTTCTTT. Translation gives CASSLGTYQNTEAFF. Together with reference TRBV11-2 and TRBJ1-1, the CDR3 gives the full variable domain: EAGVAQSPRYKIIEKRQSVAFWCNPISGHATLYWYQQILGQGPKLLIQFQNNGVVDDSQLPKDRFSAERLKGVDSTLKIQPAKLEDSAVYLCASSLGTYQNTEAFFGQGTRLTVV.

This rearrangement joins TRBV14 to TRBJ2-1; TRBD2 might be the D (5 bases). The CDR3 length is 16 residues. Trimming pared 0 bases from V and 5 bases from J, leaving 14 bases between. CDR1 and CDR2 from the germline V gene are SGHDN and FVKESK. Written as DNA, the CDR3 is TGTGCCAGCAGCCAAGACGTTGGGAGAAGGGACAATGAGCAGTTCTTC. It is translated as CASSQDVGRRDNEQFF. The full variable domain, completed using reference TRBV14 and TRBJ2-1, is EAGVTQFPSHSVIEKGQTVTLRCDPISGHDNLYWYRRVMGKEIKFLLHFVKESKQDESGMPNNRFLAERTGGTYSTLKVQPAELEDSGVYFCASSQDVGRRDNEQFFGPGTRLTVL.

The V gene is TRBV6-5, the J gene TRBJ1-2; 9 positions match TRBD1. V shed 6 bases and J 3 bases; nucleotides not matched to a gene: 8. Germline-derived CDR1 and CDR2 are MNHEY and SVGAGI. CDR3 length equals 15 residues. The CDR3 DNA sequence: TGTGCCAGCAGACCACGGACAGGGGATGACTATGGCTACACCTTC. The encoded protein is CASRPRTGDDYGYTF.

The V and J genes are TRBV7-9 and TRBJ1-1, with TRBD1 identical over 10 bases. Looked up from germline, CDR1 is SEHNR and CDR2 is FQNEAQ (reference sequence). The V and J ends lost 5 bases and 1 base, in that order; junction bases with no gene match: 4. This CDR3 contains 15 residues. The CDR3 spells CASSARTGGNTEAFF. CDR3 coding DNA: TGTGCCAGCAGCGCGCGGACAGGGGGGAACACTGAAGCTTTCTTT.

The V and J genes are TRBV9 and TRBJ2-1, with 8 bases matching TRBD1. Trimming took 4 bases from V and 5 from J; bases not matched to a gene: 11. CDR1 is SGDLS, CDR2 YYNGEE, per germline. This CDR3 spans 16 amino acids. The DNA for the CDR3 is TGTGCCAGCAGCCTACGACAGGGGTTAAGGAACAATGAGCAGTTCTTC. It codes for CASSLRQGLRNNEQFF.

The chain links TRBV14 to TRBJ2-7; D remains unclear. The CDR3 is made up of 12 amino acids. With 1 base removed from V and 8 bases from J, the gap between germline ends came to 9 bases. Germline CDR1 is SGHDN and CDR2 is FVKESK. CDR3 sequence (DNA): TGTGCCAGCAGCCAAGCCGGGTGGCAGCAGTACTTC. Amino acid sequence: CASSQAGWQQYF.

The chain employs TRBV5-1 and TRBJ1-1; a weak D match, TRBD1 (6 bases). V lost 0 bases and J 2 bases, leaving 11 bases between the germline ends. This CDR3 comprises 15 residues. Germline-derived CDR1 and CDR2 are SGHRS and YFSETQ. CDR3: CASSLAPGTNTEAFF. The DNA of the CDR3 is TGCGCCAGCAGCTTGGCCCCAGGGACAAACACTGAAGCTTTCTTT.

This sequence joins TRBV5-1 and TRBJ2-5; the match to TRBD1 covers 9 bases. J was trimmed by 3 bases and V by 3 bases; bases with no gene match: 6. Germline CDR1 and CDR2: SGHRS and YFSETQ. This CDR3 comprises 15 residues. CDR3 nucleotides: TGCGCCAGCAGCTCCGGGACAGGGTGGGAAGAGACCCAGTACTTC. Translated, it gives CASSSGTGWEETQYF.

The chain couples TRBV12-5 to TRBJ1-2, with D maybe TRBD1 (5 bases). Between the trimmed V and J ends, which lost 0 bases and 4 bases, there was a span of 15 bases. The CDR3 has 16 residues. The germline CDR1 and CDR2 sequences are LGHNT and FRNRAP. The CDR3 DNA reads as TGTGCTAGTGGTTTGGTGCCCAATCAGGGATCCTATGGCTACACCTTC. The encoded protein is CASGLVPNQGSYGYTF.

In DNA form, the CDR3 reads TGTGCCAGCGAGTCGGTCACTGAAGCTTTCTTT. Encoded protein: CASESVTEAFF. The chain has TRBV9 and TRBJ1-1, with D uncertain. Germline V gene sequence: CDR1 SGDLS, CDR2 YYNGEE. This CDR3 comprises 11 residues. V was cut by 7 bases and J by 4 bases, with 8 bases left in between.

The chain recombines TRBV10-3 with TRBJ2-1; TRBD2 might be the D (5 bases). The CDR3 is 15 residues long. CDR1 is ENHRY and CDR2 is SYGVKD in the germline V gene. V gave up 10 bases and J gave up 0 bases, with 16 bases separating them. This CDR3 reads CATRTAGSSYNEQFF. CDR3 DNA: TGTGCCACCCGAACGGCTGGGAGCTCCTACAATGAGCAGTTCTTC.

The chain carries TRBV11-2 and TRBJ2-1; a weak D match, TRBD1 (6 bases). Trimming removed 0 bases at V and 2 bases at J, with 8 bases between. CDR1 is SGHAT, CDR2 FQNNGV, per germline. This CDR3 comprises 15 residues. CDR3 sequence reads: CASSLDRDTYNEQFF. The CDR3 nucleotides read TGTGCCAGCAGCTTAGACAGGGACACCTACAATGAGCAGTTCTTC.

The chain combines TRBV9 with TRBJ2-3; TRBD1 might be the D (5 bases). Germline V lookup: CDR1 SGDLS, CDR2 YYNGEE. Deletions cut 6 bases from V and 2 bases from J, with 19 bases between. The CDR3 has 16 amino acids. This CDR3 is CASNPGQPLNTDTQYF. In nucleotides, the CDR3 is TGTGCCAGCAACCCAGGGCAACCTCTTAACACAGATACGCAGTATTTT.

Written as DNA, the CDR3 is TGTGCCAGCAGCTTGTACCCCGGGGAGGGTGAAAAACTGTTTTTT. Encoded protein: CASSLYPGEGEKLFF. The V and J genes are TRBV5-4 and TRBJ1-4; D ambiguous. The CDR3 consists of 15 residues. V was cut by 1 base and J by 7 bases, with 14 bases left in between. The V gene's germline CDR1 is SGHNT and CDR2 YYREEE (reference sequence).

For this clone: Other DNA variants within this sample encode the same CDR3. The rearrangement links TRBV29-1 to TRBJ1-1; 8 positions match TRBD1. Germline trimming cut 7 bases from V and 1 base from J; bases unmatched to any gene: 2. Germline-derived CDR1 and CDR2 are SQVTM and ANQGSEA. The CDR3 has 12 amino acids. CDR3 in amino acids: CSAGTGNTEAFF. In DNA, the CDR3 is TGCAGCGCCGGGACAGGGAACACTGAAGCTTTCTTT.

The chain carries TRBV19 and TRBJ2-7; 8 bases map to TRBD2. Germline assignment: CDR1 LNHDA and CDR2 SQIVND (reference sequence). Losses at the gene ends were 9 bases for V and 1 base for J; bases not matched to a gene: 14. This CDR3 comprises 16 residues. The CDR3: CASSPLSGSRSYEQYF. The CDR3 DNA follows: TGTGCCAGCAGCCCCCTGAGCGGGAGTAGATCCTACGAGCAGTACTTC.

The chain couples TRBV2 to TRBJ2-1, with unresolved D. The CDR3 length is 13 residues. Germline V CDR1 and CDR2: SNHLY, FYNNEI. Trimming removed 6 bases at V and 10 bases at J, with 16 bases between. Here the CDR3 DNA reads TGTGCCAGCAGCATAATCTCCCAGCGAGAGCAGTTCTTC. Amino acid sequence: CASSIISQREQFF.

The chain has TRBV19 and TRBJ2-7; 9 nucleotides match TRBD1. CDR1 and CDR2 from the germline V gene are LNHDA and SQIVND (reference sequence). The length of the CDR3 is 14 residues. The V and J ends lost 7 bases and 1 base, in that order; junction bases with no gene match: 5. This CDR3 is CASNTGTGSYEQYF. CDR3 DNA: TGTGCCAGTAACACCGGGACAGGGTCCTACGAGCAGTACTTC.

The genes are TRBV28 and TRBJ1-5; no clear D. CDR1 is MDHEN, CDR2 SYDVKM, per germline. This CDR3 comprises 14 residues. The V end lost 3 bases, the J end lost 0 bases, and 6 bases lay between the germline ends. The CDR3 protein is CASSFEDSNQPQHF. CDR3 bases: TGTGCCAGCAGTTTTGAGGATAGCAATCAGCCCCAGCATTTT.

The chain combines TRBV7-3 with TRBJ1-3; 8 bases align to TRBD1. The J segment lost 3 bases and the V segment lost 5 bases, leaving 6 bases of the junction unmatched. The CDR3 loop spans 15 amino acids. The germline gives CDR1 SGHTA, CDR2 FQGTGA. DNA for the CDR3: TGTGCCAGCAGCCCCGGACAGGGCGGTGGAAACACCATATATTTT. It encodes CASSPGQGGGNTIYF. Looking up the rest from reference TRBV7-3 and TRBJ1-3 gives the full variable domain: GAGVSQTPSNKVTEKGKYVELRCDPISGHTALYWYRQSLGQGPEFLIYFQGTGAADDSGLPNDRFFAVRPEGSVSTLKIQRTERGDSAVYLCASSPGQGGGNTIYFGEGSWLTVV.

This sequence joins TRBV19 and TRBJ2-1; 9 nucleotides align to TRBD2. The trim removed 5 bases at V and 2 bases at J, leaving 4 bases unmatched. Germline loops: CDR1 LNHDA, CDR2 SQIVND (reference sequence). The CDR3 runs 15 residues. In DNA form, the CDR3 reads TGTGCCAGTAGTGATCTAGCGGGGACCTACAATGAGCAGTTCTTC. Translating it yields CASSDLAGTYNEQFF. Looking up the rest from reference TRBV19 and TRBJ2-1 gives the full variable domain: DGGITQSPKYLFRKEGQNVTLSCEQNLNHDAMYWYRQDPGQGLRLIYYSQIVNDFQKGDIAEGYSVSREKKESFPLTVTSAQKNPTAFYLCASSDLAGTYNEQFFGPGTRLTVL.

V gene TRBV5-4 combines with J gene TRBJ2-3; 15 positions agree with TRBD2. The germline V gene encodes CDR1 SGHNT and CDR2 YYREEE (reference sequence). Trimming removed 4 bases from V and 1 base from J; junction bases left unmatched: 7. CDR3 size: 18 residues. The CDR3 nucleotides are TGTGCCAGCAGCGCCGGACTAGCGGGGGGGCTGGGCACAGATACGCAGTATTTT. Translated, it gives CASSAGLAGGLGTDTQYF.

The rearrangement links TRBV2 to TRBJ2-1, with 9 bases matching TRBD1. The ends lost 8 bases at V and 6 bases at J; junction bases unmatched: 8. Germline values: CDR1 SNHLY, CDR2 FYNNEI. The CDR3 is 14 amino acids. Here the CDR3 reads CASFLGTGSNEQFF. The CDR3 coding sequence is TGTGCCAGCTTTTTGGGGACAGGGAGCAATGAGCAGTTCTTC.

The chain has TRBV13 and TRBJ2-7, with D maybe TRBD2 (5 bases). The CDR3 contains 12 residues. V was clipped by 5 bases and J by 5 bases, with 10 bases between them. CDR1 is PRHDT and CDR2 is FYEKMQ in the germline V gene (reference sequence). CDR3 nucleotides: TGTGCCAGCAGCCGGACTTCGCACGAGCAGTACTTC. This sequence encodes CASSRTSHEQYF.

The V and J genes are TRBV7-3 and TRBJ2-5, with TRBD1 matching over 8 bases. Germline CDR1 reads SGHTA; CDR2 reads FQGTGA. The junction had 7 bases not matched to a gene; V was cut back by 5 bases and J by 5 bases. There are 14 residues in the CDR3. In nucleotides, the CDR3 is TGTGCCAGCAGCCCACAGGGGGTGGGGGAGACCCAGTACTTC. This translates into CASSPQGVGETQYF.

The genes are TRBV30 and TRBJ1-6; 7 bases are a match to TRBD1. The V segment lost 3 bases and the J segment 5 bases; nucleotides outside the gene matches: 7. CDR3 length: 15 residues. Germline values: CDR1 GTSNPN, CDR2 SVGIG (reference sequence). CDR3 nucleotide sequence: TGTGCCTGGAGGATAGACAGGGTTGATAATTCACCCCTCCACTTT. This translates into CAWRIDRVDNSPLHF.

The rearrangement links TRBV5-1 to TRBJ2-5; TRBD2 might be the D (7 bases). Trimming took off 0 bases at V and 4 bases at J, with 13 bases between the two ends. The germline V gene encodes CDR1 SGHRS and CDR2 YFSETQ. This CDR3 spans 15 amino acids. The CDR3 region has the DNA TGCGCCAGCAGCTTGGCGCAGGGAGGGGGAGAGACCCAGTACTTC. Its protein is CASSLAQGGGETQYF. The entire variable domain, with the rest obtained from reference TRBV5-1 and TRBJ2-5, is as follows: KAGVTQTPRYLIKTRGQQVTLSCSPISGHRSVSWYQQTPGQGLQFLFEYFSETQRNKGNFPGRFSGRQFSNSRSEMNVSTLELGDSALYLCASSLAQGGGETQYFGPGTRLLVL.